Here is one T cell receptor beta chain with its context. The antigen remains undetermined. TCR beta libraries were built with iRepertoire HTBI primers and Arm-PCR of CDR3 regions. TCRdb used MiXCR to reprocess the multiplex PCR reads, holding one entry per CDR3 protein. This table holds roughly 410,000 distinct CDR3 sequences, approximately 15% found once. This sample stems from a study of regulatory T cells in long-lasting Graves disease. Looking at the study overall: Graves' cases, newly diagnosed, had used antithyroid drugs under 3 months.

V shed 2 bases and J 7 bases; nucleotides not matched to a gene: 11. This CDR3 contains 17 residues. Looked up from germline, CDR1 is MGHRA and CDR2 is YSYEKL. Time point indicated: newly diagnosed GD, antithyroid drugs for less than 3 months. Preparation of the TCR library used RNA extracted from PBMCs. Regarding the study as a whole: Having only a small sample size may have limited accuracy.

This sample also appeared in a second study, on T cells in Graves' hyperthyroidism and ophthalmopathy.

This rearrangement joins TRBV4-1 to TRBJ2-2; 9 nucleotides align to TRBD1. Sequencing was performed on peripheral blood mononuclear cells (PBMCs), taken at new diagnosis, from a patient treated with antithyroid drugs. This TCR derives from a middle-aged woman with Graves disease. The CDR3 is CASSQLLTGGFIGELFF. The CDR3 DNA reads TGCGCCAGCAGCCAACTCCTGACAGGGGGGTTTATCGGGGAGCTGTTTTTT.